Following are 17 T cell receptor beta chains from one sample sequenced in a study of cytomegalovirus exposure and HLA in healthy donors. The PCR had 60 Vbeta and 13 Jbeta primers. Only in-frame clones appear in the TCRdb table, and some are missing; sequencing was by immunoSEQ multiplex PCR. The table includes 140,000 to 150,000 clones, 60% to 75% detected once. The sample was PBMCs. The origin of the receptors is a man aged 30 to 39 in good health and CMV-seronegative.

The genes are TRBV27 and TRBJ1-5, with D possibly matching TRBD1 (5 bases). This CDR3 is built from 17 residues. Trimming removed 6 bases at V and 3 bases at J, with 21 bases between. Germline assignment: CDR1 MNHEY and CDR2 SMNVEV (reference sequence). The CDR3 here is CASRLLAVGGDNQPQHF. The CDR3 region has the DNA TGTGCCAGCAGGCTACTAGCGGTAGGAGGGGACAATCAGCCCCAGCATTTT.

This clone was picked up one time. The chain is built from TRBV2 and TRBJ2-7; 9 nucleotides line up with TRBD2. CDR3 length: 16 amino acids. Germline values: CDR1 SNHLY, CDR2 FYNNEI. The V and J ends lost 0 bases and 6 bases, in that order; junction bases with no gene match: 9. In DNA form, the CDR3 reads TGTGCCAGCAGTGAAGCCTTAGCGGGAGACTCCGTCGAGCAGTACTTC. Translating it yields CASSEALAGDSVEQYF.

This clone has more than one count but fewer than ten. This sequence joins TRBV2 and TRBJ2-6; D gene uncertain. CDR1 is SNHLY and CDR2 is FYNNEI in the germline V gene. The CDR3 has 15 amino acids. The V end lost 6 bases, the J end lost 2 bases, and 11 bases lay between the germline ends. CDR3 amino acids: CASSPNAPGANVLTF. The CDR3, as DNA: TGTGCCAGCAGCCCTAATGCCCCTGGGGCCAACGTCCTGACTTTC.

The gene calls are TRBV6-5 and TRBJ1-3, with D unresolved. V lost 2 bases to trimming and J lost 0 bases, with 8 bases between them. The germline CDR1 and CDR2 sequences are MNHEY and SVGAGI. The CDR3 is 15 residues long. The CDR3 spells CASSYDQFSGNTIYF. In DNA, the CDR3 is TGTGCCAGCAGTTACGATCAGTTCTCTGGAAACACCATATATTTT.

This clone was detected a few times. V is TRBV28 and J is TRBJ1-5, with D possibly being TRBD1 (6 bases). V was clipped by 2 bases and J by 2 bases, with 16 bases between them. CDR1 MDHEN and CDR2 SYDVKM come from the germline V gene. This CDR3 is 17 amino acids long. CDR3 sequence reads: CASSLPGDSAGNQPQHF. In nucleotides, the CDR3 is TGTGCCAGCAGTTTACCAGGGGATTCGGCGGGCAATCAGCCCCAGCATTTT.

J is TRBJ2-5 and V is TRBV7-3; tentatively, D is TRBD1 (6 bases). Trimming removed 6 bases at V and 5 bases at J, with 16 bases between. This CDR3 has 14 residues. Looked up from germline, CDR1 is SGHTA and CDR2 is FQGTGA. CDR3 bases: TGTGCCAGCAGTCCGGACAGTCGTGGGGAGACCCAGTACTTC. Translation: CASSPDSRGETQYF.

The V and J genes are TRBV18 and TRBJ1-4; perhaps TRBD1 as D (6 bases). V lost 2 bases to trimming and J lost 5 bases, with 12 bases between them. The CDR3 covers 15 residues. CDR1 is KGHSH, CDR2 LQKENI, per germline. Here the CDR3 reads CASSPDRSFNEKLFF. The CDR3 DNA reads TGTGCCAGCTCACCAGACAGGTCCTTCAATGAAAAACTGTTTTTT.

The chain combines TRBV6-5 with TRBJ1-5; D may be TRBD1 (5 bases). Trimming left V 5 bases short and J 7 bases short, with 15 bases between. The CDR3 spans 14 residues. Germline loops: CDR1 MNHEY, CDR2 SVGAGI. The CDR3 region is CASSPTWGGQPQHF. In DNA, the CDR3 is TGTGCCAGCAGTCCCACCTGGGGCGGCCAGCCCCAGCATTTT.

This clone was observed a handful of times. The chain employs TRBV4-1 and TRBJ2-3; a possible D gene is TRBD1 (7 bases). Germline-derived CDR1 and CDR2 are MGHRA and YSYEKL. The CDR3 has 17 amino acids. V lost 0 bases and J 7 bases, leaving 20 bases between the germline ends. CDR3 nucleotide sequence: TGCGCCAGCAGCCAAGAGGGCGGGACAGAGAATAGGAATACGCAGTATTTT. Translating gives CASSQEGGTENRNTQYF.

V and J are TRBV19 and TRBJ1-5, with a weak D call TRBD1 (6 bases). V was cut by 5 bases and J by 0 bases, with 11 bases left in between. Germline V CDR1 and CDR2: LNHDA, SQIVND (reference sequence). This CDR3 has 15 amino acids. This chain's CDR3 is CASSVQGYSNQPQHF. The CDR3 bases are TGTGCCAGTAGTGTGCAGGGGTATAGCAATCAGCCCCAGCATTTT.

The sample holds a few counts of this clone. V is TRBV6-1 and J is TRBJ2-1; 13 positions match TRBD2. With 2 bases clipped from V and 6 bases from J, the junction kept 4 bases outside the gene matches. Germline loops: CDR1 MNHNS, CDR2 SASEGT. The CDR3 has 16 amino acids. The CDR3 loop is CASSEWGTSGVNEQFF. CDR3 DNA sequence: TGTGCCAGCAGTGAATGGGGGACTAGCGGGGTCAATGAGCAGTTCTTC.

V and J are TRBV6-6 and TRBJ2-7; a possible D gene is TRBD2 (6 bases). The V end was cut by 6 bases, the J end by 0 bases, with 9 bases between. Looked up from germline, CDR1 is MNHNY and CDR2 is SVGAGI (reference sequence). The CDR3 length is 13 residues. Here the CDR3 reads CASRGLLSYEQYF. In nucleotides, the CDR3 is TGTGCCAGCAGGGGACTGCTCTCCTACGAGCAGTACTTC.

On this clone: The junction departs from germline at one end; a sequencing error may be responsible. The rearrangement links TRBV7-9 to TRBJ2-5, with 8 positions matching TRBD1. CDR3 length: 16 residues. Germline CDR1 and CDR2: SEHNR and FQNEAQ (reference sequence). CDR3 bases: TGTTCCAGCAGCTTCGGACAGGGACTTGACCAAGAGACCCAGTACTTC. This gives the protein CSSSFGQGLDQETQYF.

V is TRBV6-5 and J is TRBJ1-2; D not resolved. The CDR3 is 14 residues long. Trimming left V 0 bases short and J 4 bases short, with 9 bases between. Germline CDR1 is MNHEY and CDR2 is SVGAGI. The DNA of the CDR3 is TGTGCCAGCAGTTACTCTAGGGAGACCTATGGCTACACCTTC. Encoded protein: CASSYSRETYGYTF.

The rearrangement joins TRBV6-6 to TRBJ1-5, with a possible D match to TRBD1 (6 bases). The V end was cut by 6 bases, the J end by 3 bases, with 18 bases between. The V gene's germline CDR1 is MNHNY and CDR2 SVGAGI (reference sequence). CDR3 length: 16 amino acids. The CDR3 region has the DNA TGTGCCAGCAGCTCACTTAACAGGGTAGCCAATCAGCCCCAGCATTTT. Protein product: CASSSLNRVANQPQHF.

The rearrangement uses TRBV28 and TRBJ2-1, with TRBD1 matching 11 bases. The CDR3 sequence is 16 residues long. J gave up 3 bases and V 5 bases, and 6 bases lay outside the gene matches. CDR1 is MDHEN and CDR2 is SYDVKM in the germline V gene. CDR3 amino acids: CASSPGTGGIYNEQFF. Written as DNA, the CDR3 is TGTGCCAGCAGTCCTGGGACAGGGGGGATCTACAATGAGCAGTTCTTC.

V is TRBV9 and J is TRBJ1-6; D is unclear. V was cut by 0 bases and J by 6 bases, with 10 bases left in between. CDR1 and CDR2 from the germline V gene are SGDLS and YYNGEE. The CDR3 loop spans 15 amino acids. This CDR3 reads CASSVVSEGNSPLHF. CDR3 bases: TGTGCCAGCAGCGTAGTATCCGAGGGTAATTCACCCCTCCACTTT.